Here is one T cell receptor beta chain with its context. The antigen this receptor binds is unknown. Base qualities were left out, and no much larger clone turns up one base away. The time point tag for this specimen amounts to: cells obtained before transplantation from donor or recipient. CD3+CD4+ and CD3+CD8+ populations were FACS-sorted from unstimulated pre-transplant donor and recipient cells taken from spleen or lymph nodes. Counted from cysteine to phenylalanine, this CDR3 has 18 amino acids. Of all the DNA, just the CDR3 is kept, 54 bases in frame from base 1. This record belongs to a study of graft-versus-host responses after intestinal transplantation (dated by TCRdb to about 2021). Describing the broader study: Multivisceral, liver-intestinal, or isolated intestinal transplants were received by the recipients. All recipients received anti-thymocyte globulin induction followed by maintenance tacrolimus and steroids for about three years. Bulk TCR-beta CDR3 sequencing was used to track graft-versus-host and host-versus-graft alloreactive T cell clones in the graft, circulation and bone marrow after intestinal transplantation. To identify alloreactive clones, pre-transplant mixed lymphocyte reaction products were sequenced and compared with unstimulated pre-transplant donor and recipient T cells. A cohort of 20 to 25 intestinal transplant recipients, including one retransplant, was enrolled, and 3 patients lacking pretransplant specimens were excluded. A peak of at least 4% donor T cells among recipient peripheral blood mononuclear cells was the definition used for donor T cell macrochimerism. Rather than going through the commercial service, samples from three later patients were sequenced in-house on an Illumina MiSeq and processed with MiXCR.

To prepare the library, the immunoSEQ multiplex PCR assay was applied. For most patients, genomic DNA was isolated with the Qiagen DNeasy Blood and Tissue Kit and sent frozen to Adaptive Biotechnologies for TCR sequencing. Adaptive Biotechnologies carried out high-throughput TCR-beta CDR3 sequencing of genomic DNA for most patients. Per the authors' processing: TCR sequencing data were retrieved from Adaptive's ImmunoSEQ software for around 20 patients, whereas three other patients were processed with MiXCR and VDJtools. CD4 versus CD8 sorting errors were corrected by removing sequences found in both subsets at a frequency ratio below 5:1. Because the origin of CDR3 nucleotide sequences shared between donor and recipient could not be assigned, those sequences were removed. To be classed as alloreactive, a clone needed at least 2-fold expansion over unstimulated cells and a minimum CFSE-low frequency of 0.002% (template counts) or 0.001% (read counts). Mappable clones were those detected in sequenced pre-transplant spleen, lymph node, or MLR CFSE-low populations of the donor or recipient. The cumulative frequency of alloreactive clones was calculated as a percentage of all sequences, weighted by copy number. Sourced from immuneACCESS, this table was stored by TCRdb with only in-frame sequences that have V and J called. A share of the clones is absent; for the studies checked, an unresolved V gene accounts for under half, and the remainder has no known explanation. The V and J calls and clone size were taken over from that table, and D and trimming were inferred from the DNA. This sample has about 93,000 clones in its table, and 90% to 95% of those were observed once. Roughly 0.5% of the sample is taken by the ten largest.

Study-wide findings and limitations: In patients with donor T cell macrochimerism, the allografts had high GvH to HvG T cell clonal ratios. Conclusions were limited by the relatively low number and heterogeneity of intestinal transplant patients. GvH clones were detected in recipient bone marrow, and some appeared earlier in ileal mucosa or blood, consistent with an intestinal mucosal origin. Peak levels of circulating GvH clones were associated with declines in HvG clones early after transplant.

The chain couples TRBV21-1 to TRBJ2-2; the D call of TRBD2 is as the table states it, not checked on the DNA. TRBV21-1 is a recognized pseudogene. This clonotype originated in a human donor who received an intestinal transplant. Sequencing used unstimulated CD8+ T cells sorted from spleen or lymph node cells, obtained before intestinal transplant. DNA sequence: TGTGCCAGCAGCGAAACCCACTTGGAAGCGGCGAACACCGGGGAGCTGTTTTTT. This encodes CASSETHLEAANTGELFF.